The 26 T cell receptor beta chains listed next were all sequenced from one sample in a study of T cell responses to AZD1222 COVID-19 vaccine. Profiling relied on immunoSEQ multiplex PCR, and the TCRdb table lists in-frame clones only, not all of them. The sample yields 150,000 or so clones, around 87% seen once. The sequenced sample was peripheral blood, obtained 28 days after the second AZD1222 dose. These receptors were obtained from an adult who received the AZD1222 COVID-19 vaccine.

The table lists this clone with a count of one. The chain links TRBV28 to TRBJ2-7; a weak D match, TRBD1 (5 bases). V was cut by 6 bases and J by 2 bases, with 11 bases left in between. The germline V gene encodes CDR1 MDHEN and CDR2 SYDVKM. The CDR3 runs 13 residues. This chain's CDR3 is CASRRQNPYEQYF. The CDR3 DNA follows: TGTGCCAGCAGACGACAGAACCCCTACGAGCAGTACTTC.

The gene calls are TRBV24-1 and TRBJ1-1, with a weak D call TRBD1 (6 bases). V was shortened by 7 bases and J by 1 base, with 9 bases between the two germline ends. CDR3 length: 13 amino acids. The V gene's germline CDR1 is KGHDR and CDR2 SFDVKD. The CDR3 DNA follows: TGTGCCACCAGGAAACAGGGGAACACTGAAGCTTTCTTT. Translation: CATRKQGNTEAFF.

In its sample, this clone was seen a few times. The sample holds other DNA sequences that translate to the same CDR3. The genes are TRBV28 and TRBJ2-7; D gene ambiguous. Trimming shortened V by 4 bases and J by 3 bases, and 4 bases separated the two germline ends. The length of the CDR3 is 11 residues. Germline V gives CDR1 MDHEN, CDR2 SYDVKM. CDR3: CASSSNYEQYF. As DNA, the CDR3 is TGTGCCAGCAGTTCGAACTACGAGCAGTACTTC.

The CDR3 sequence is CASRPGQYPNYGYTF. CDR3 bases: TGTGCCAGCAGACCTGGACAGTACCCTAACTATGGCTACACCTTC. The rearrangement links TRBV28 to TRBJ1-2, with D perhaps TRBD1 (6 bases). The CDR3 is 15 residues long. Germline assignment: CDR1 MDHEN and CDR2 SYDVKM. V lost 6 bases and J 0 bases, leaving 14 bases between the germline ends.

This CDR3 is CASSRTTTRDRDELGTEAFF. The CDR3 coding sequence is TGTGCCAGCAGCCGAACCACGACCCGGGACAGGGACGAATTGGGTACTGAAGCTTTCTTT. V gene TRBV21-1 combines with J gene TRBJ1-1; the DNA was not used to check the table's D call, TRBD1. TRBV21-1 is deemed a pseudogene. The CDR3 loop spans 20 amino acids.

The chain couples TRBV9 to TRBJ2-1; 7 nucleotides agree with TRBD2. This CDR3 region has 14 residues. CDR1 is SGDLS, CDR2 YYNGEE, per germline. Losses at the gene ends were 0 bases for V and 6 bases for J; bases not matched to a gene: 3. For the CDR3, the DNA is TGTGCCAGCAGCGTAGCGGGAGGCTCCAATGAGCAGTTCTTC. This encodes CASSVAGGSNEQFF.

The chain couples TRBV28 to TRBJ1-2; TRBD1 agrees at 8 bases. Germline V lookup: CDR1 MDHEN, CDR2 SYDVKM. V lost 2 bases, J lost 4 bases, and 3 bases stayed unmatched. The CDR3 covers 14 residues. CDR3 nucleotide sequence: TGTGCCAGCAGTTTAGGGACAGGAGTCTATGGCTACACCTTC. This gives the protein CASSLGTGVYGYTF.

V and J are TRBV20-1 and TRBJ2-3; D not certain. This CDR3 is 11 amino acids long. Germline V lookup: CDR1 DFQATT, CDR2 SNEGSKA (reference sequence). V was shortened by 3 bases and J by 6 bases, with 7 bases between the two germline ends. CDR3: CSASKRDTQYF. The CDR3 region has the DNA TGCAGTGCTAGTAAACGGGATACGCAGTATTTT.

V gene TRBV7-2 combines with J gene TRBJ2-3; possible D gene TRBD2, 6 bases. The germline gives CDR1 SGHTA, CDR2 FQGNSA. V lost 2 bases and J 3 bases, leaving 9 bases between the germline ends. The CDR3 extends over 14 amino acids. The CDR3 DNA is TGTGCCAGCAGCTTAACCGGGACTACAGATACGCAGTATTTT. Protein sequence: CASSLTGTTDTQYF.

V is TRBV28 and J is TRBJ1-2; 7 bases match TRBD1. The CDR3 sequence is 15 residues long. CDR1 and CDR2 from the germline V gene are MDHEN and SYDVKM. V shed 5 bases and J 1 base; nucleotides not matched to a gene: 7. CDR3: CASSRTGSLNYGYTF. The CDR3, as DNA: TGTGCCAGCAGTCGGACAGGTTCCCTTAACTATGGCTACACCTTC.

The rearrangement uses TRBV7-9 and TRBJ1-1, with no clear D. The CDR3 is 12 residues long. Germline assignment: CDR1 SEHNR and CDR2 FQNEAQ (reference sequence). V shed 6 bases and J shed 2 bases, with 7 bases lying between them. CDR3 nucleotides: TGTGCCAGCAGACAAGAAAACACTGAAGCTTTCTTT. This sequence encodes CASRQENTEAFF.

The gene calls are TRBV19 and TRBJ1-1; 8 bases are shared with TRBD1. The CDR3 contains 13 residues. V was pared by 2 bases and J by 5 bases, with 1 base of the junction left unmatched. Germline V gene data show CDR1 as LNHDA and CDR2 as SQIVND (reference sequence). In DNA, the CDR3 is TGTGCCAGTAGTATAACAGGGGGGACTGAAGCTTTCTTT. It encodes CASSITGGTEAFF.

In this sample, this clone turned up a few times. The V gene is TRBV28, the J gene TRBJ2-1; 10 bases agree with TRBD1. The CDR3 runs to 15 residues. The V gene end was trimmed by 6 bases and the J gene end by 6 bases; junction bases not matched to a gene: 8. CDR1 MDHEN and CDR2 SYDVKM come from the germline V gene. CDR3 residues: CASSRGTGVANEQFF. CDR3 DNA sequence: TGTGCCAGCAGCAGAGGGACAGGGGTCGCCAATGAGCAGTTCTTC. The full variable domain, with the rest looked up from reference TRBV28 and TRBJ2-1, is DVKVTQSSRYLVKRTGEKVFLECVQDMDHENMFWYRQDPGLGLRLIYFSYDVKMKEKGDIPEGYSVSREKKERFSLILESASTNQTSMYLCASSRGTGVANEQFFGPGTRLTVL.

This clone was found once. The V call is TRBV4-1, the J call TRBJ2-3; no clear D. Per the germline V gene, CDR1 is MGHRA and CDR2 is YSYEKL. Trimming removed 5 bases from V and 4 bases from J, with 13 bases in between. The CDR3 is 14 residues long. CDR3 residues: CASSSSPRSDTQYF. The CDR3 DNA is TGCGCCAGCAGCTCATCCCCACGGTCAGATACGCAGTATTTT.

CDR3 region: CASTQKGQFNQPQHF. The CDR3, as DNA: TGTGCCAGCACCCAAAAGGGCCAGTTCAATCAGCCCCAGCATTTT. This chain uses TRBV6-5 with TRBJ1-5; D not certain. Germline CDR1 reads MNHEY; CDR2 reads SVGAGI. The CDR3 loop spans 15 amino acids. Trimming pared 7 bases from V and 3 bases from J, leaving 16 bases between.

V is TRBV28 and J is TRBJ2-5, with D possibly matching TRBD2 (7 bases). Deletions cut 1 base from V and 7 bases from J, with 19 bases between. The CDR3 extends over 16 amino acids. Germline assignment: CDR1 MDHEN and CDR2 SYDVKM. The CDR3 region has the DNA TGTGCCAGCAGTTTATCGGGGGGCCGAAGGTTCGGGACCCAGTACTTC. Its protein is CASSLSGGRRFGTQYF.

The J gene is TRBJ2-7, the V gene TRBV19, with 8 nucleotides matching TRBD2. Germline values: CDR1 LNHDA, CDR2 SQIVND (reference sequence). This CDR3 comprises 15 residues. V lost 5 bases and J lost 3; bases outside the gene matches: 9. In DNA, the CDR3 is TGTGCCAGTAGTTGGGGACTAGAAGAATTCTACGAGCAGTACTTC. The encoded protein is CASSWGLEEFYEQYF. The full variable domain, with the rest looked up from reference TRBV19 and TRBJ2-7, is DGGITQSPKYLFRKEGQNVTLSCEQNLNHDAMYWYRQDPGQGLRLIYYSQIVNDFQKGDIAEGYSVSREKKESFPLTVTSAQKNPTAFYLCASSWGLEEFYEQYFGPGTRLTVT.

The chain recombines TRBV12-5 with TRBJ2-2; 11 nucleotides line up with TRBD2. CDR1 LGHNT and CDR2 FRNRAP come from the germline V gene. The length of the CDR3 is 16 residues. The junction had 8 bases not matched to a gene; V was cut back by 6 bases and J by 5 bases. For the CDR3, the DNA is TGTGCTAGTGGATACACTAGCGGGAGCGGGACCGGGGAGCTGTTTTTT. The encoded protein is CASGYTSGSGTGELFF.

The chain has TRBV5-5 and TRBJ2-3; D is ambiguous. Germline assignment: CDR1 SGHKS and CDR2 YYEKEE (reference sequence). CDR3 length: 13 amino acids. Trimming removed 0 bases from V and 4 bases from J, with 6 bases in between. The CDR3 region is CASSLEYADTQYF. CDR3 DNA: TGTGCCAGCAGCTTGGAATACGCAGATACGCAGTATTTT.

The rearrangement uses TRBV4-1 and TRBJ1-2, with 8 positions matching TRBD1. Trimming at V came to 3 bases and at J to 5 bases, leaving 8 bases not matched to a gene. Germline CDR1 and CDR2: MGHRA and YSYEKL. The CDR3 runs to 15 residues. The CDR3 sequence: CASSQELTGVYGYTF. CDR3 in DNA: TGCGCCAGCAGCCAGGAGCTGACAGGGGTGTATGGCTACACCTTC.

This chain joins TRBV7-9 and TRBJ2-7, with D perhaps TRBD1 (7 bases). Deletions cut 7 bases from V and 3 bases from J, with 19 bases between. The CDR3 covers 15 residues. The germline V gene encodes CDR1 SEHNR and CDR2 FQNEAQ (reference sequence). CDR3 bases: TGTGCCAGCAACCCTGGAGGGCGACAGGGCTACGAGCAGTACTTC. Translated, it gives CASNPGGRQGYEQYF.

The chain recombines TRBV19 with TRBJ2-7; D is uncertain. Trimming removed 3 bases at V and 3 bases at J, with 12 bases between. CDR3 size: 14 residues. Germline lookup yields CDR1 LNHDA and CDR2 SQIVND (reference sequence). CDR3 in amino acids: CASSMWAGYYEQYF. CDR3 nucleotide sequence: TGTGCCAGTAGTATGTGGGCCGGATACTACGAGCAGTACTTC.

The chain carries TRBV19 and TRBJ2-7; D is ambiguous. This CDR3 contains 11 residues. V was trimmed by 6 bases and J by 0 bases, leaving 3 bases between them. Looked up from germline, CDR1 is LNHDA and CDR2 is SQIVND (reference sequence). CDR3 coding DNA: TGTGCCAGTAGAAACTCCTACGAGCAGTACTTC. Amino acids: CASRNSYEQYF.

As concerns this clone: Other DNA sequences within the sample encode an identical CDR3. This chain links TRBV18 with TRBJ2-7; 11 bases are shared with TRBD2. After removal of 2 bases from V and 3 bases from J, the junction contained 0 bases not matched to a gene. Germline CDR1 is KGHSH and CDR2 is LQKENI. The CDR3 spans 14 residues. The CDR3 spells CASSPGTSGYEQYF. The CDR3 region has the DNA TGTGCCAGCTCACCAGGGACTAGCGGCTACGAGCAGTACTTC. The whole variable domain, remainder taken from reference TRBV18 and TRBJ2-7, is NAGVMQNPRHLVRRRGQEARLRCSPMKGHSHVYWYRQLPEEGLKFMVYLQKENIIDESGMPKERFSAEFPKEGPSILRIQQVVRGDSAAYFCASSPGTSGYEQYFGPGTRLTVT.

The chain recombines TRBV7-2 with TRBJ1-4; a weak D match, TRBD1 (5 bases). Trimming shortened V by 0 bases and J by 1 base, and 12 bases separated the two germline ends. The length of the CDR3 is 17 residues. Germline CDR1 reads SGHTA; CDR2 reads FQGNSA. CDR3: CASSLAGASVTNEKLFF. As DNA, the CDR3 is TGTGCCAGCAGCTTAGCAGGGGCTTCTGTAACTAATGAAAAACTGTTTTTT. The variable domain in full, completed from reference TRBV7-2 and TRBJ1-4, reads GAGVSQSPSNKVTEKGKDVELRCDPISGHTALYWYRQSLGQGLEFLIYFQGNSAPDKSGLPSDRFSAERTGGSVSTLTIQRTQQEDSAVYLCASSLAGASVTNEKLFFGSGTQLSVL.

This chain connects TRBV11-1 to TRBJ2-7; 7 bases map to TRBD1. V lost 5 bases, J lost 7 bases, and 8 bases stayed unmatched. The CDR3 runs 13 residues. CDR1 is SGHAT and CDR2 is FQDESV in the germline V gene (reference sequence). CDR3 amino acids: CASSHDREVEQYF. In nucleotides, the CDR3 is TGTGCCAGCAGCCACGACAGGGAAGTTGAGCAGTACTTC.